This paragraph reports one TCR beta chain. The data belong to a study of blood T cell repertoires in COVID-19. Study-level information: Donors in the United States, Italy and Spain gave samples during acute or convalescent COVID-19.

Assay used: immunoSEQ multiplex PCR; TCRdb lists only in-frame clones, some missing. The sample yields around 60,000 clones, roughly 90% seen once. The CDR3 covers 13 residues. V was pared by 2 bases and J by 4 bases, with 9 bases between. This sequence was found in a man aged 50-60 years with active COVID-19. Sequenced: peripheral blood. This chain links TRBV12-3 or TRBV12-4 with TRBJ2-7; D may be TRBD2 (6 bases). CDR3 in DNA: TGTGCCAGCAGTTTATGGGAGGCTTACGAGCAGTACTTC. This encodes CASSLWEAYEQYF.